This TCR beta chain was obtained from a study of T cells in Graves' hyperthyroidism and ophthalmopathy. It was RNA transcripts that yielded the amplified TCR beta CDR3 regions. Researchers ran a first-round RT-PCR on the TCR CDR3 using the HTBI primer set. TCRdb itself ran the multiplex PCR reads through MiXCR, one entry per CDR3 protein. The profile shows around 350,000 distinct CDR3 sequences, approximately 20% of them singletons. This clonotype was picked up many times. The V gene's germline CDR1 is MNHNS and CDR2 SASEGT. The length of the CDR3 is 15 residues. V lost 5 bases and J 7 bases, leaving 21 bases between the germline ends.

The sequencing input was blood. The chain is built from TRBV6-1 and TRBJ2-7; either TRBD1 or TRBD2 may supply D (6 bases each). This receptor was taken from a woman aged 18-29 years with Graves' hyperthyroidism. As DNA, the CDR3 is TGTGCCAGCAGTCCACCGGGACACAGCCGGGGGGAGCAGTACTTC. This gives the protein CASSPPGHSRGEQYF.